These 25 T cell receptor beta chains were all obtained from the same sample, sequenced in a study of cytomegalovirus exposure and HLA in healthy donors. A multiplex PCR was run with 60 Vbeta primers and 13 Jbeta primers. The repertoire was sequenced with immunoSEQ multiplex PCR; TCRdb's copy has only in-frame clones and lacks some. The profile shows 100,000 to 150,000 clones, roughly 82% of them singletons. Sample: PBMCs. Source of these receptors: a woman under 30 in good health and CMV-seropositive.

The J gene is TRBJ1-1, the V gene TRBV5-1, with TRBD1 matching 7 bases. The CDR3 loop spans 16 amino acids. In germline, CDR1 is SGHRS, CDR2 YFSETQ. The ends lost 4 bases at V and 1 base at J; junction bases unmatched: 10. CDR3 DNA sequence: TGCGCCAGCAGCGGAATAGGGGGCGCGCAGAACACTGAAGCTTTCTTT. It encodes CASSGIGGAQNTEAFF.

The chain employs TRBV11-2 and TRBJ1-2; D is unclear. The germline V gene has CDR1 SGHAT and CDR2 FQNNGV. The CDR3 extends over 15 amino acids. V lost 5 bases to trimming and J lost 1 base, with 14 bases between them. The CDR3 region is CASSVGRNYNYGYTF. CDR3 nucleotide sequence: TGTGCCAGCAGCGTGGGCAGAAATTATAACTATGGCTACACCTTC.

Worth noting for this clone: This sample also contains other DNA sequences that code for the same CDR3. The rearrangement uses TRBV4-1 and TRBJ2-3, with 8 bases that match TRBD2. J was trimmed by 0 bases and V by 3 bases; bases with no gene match: 5. Germline V CDR1 and CDR2: MGHRA, YSYEKL. CDR3 length equals 16 residues. The CDR3 DNA follows: TGCGCCAGCAGCCAGACGGCGGGGGGAAGCACAGATACGCAGTATTTT. Translation gives CASSQTAGGSTDTQYF.

The chain combines TRBV10-3 with TRBJ2-1; D remains unclear. V lost 2 bases and J 1 base, leaving 6 bases between the germline ends. The CDR3 loop spans 14 amino acids. Germline V CDR1 and CDR2: ENHRY, SYGVKD. This chain's CDR3 is CAISEESSYNEQFF. CDR3 coding DNA: TGTGCCATCAGTGAGGAGAGTTCCTACAATGAGCAGTTCTTC.

The chain couples TRBV7-2 to TRBJ1-1, with unresolved D. The CDR3 contains 13 residues. V gave up 2 bases and J gave up 3 bases, with 7 bases separating them. The germline CDR1 and CDR2 sequences are SGHTA and FQGNSA. DNA for the CDR3: TGTGCCAGCAGCTTAATGGAGGACACTGAAGCTTTCTTT. It encodes CASSLMEDTEAFF.

The chain links TRBV5-1 to TRBJ2-5; the match to TRBD2 covers 14 bases. V lost 4 bases, J lost 6 bases, and 8 bases stayed unmatched. CDR3 size: 16 residues. From germline, CDR1 is SGHRS and CDR2 YFSETQ. Written as DNA, the CDR3 is TGCGCCAGCAGCCCTAGGACTAGCGGGGGGCCGCAGACCCAGTACTTC. This codes for CASSPRTSGGPQTQYF. Together with reference TRBV5-1 and TRBJ2-5, the CDR3 gives the full variable domain: KAGVTQTPRYLIKTRGQQVTLSCSPISGHRSVSWYQQTPGQGLQFLFEYFSETQRNKGNFPGRFSGRQFSNSRSEMNVSTLELGDSALYLCASSPRTSGGPQTQYFGPGTRLLVL.

This clone was seen once. The V gene is TRBV27, the J gene TRBJ2-1; 10 positions agree with TRBD2. Germline CDR1 and CDR2: MNHEY and SMNVEV (reference sequence). The CDR3 has 16 amino acids. After removal of 3 bases from V and 1 base from J, the junction contained 3 bases not matched to a gene. In DNA, the CDR3 is TGTGCCAGCAGTTTTGGTAGCGGGGGGTCCTACAATGAGCAGTTCTTC. Its translation is CASSFGSGGSYNEQFF.

The DNA of the CDR3 is TGCAGTGCTAGTCTATACAATGAGCAGTTCTTC. Amino acids: CSASLYNEQFF. The J gene is TRBJ2-1, the V gene TRBV20-1; D gene uncertain. This CDR3 is 11 amino acids long. CDR1 is DFQATT and CDR2 is SNEGSKA in the germline V gene (reference sequence). V was pared by 3 bases and J by 4 bases, with 4 bases between.

The chain uses TRBV5-1 and TRBJ2-7; TRBD2 is a possible D gene (6 bases). V was shortened by 5 bases and J by 4 bases, with 13 bases between the two germline ends. CDR3 length: 13 residues. Germline assignment: CDR1 SGHRS and CDR2 YFSETQ. The CDR3 DNA sequence: TGCGCCAGCAGTTTCAGGCGGGGATACGAGCAGTACTTC. It encodes CASSFRRGYEQYF.

This clone was picked up a small number of times. The chain joins TRBV27 to TRBJ1-5, with a weak D call TRBD1 (6 bases). The CDR3 totals 16 residues. The germline gives CDR1 MNHEY, CDR2 SMNVEV (reference sequence). The ends were cut back, 6 bases at V and 4 bases at J, with 19 bases in the middle. CDR3 loop: CASSPLGTRANQPQHF. In nucleotides, the CDR3 is TGTGCCAGCAGCCCTCTTGGGACAAGGGCTAATCAGCCCCAGCATTTT.

The chain combines TRBV2 with TRBJ2-7; 9 bases map to TRBD2. The CDR3 totals 14 residues. Germline loops: CDR1 SNHLY, CDR2 FYNNEI. Trimming took 5 bases from V and 6 from J; bases not matched to a gene: 8. The chain's CDR3 is CASSLAGGAGEQYF. The CDR3 DNA follows: TGTGCCAGCAGTCTGGCGGGGGGGGCTGGCGAGCAGTACTTC.

This sequence joins TRBV11-3 and TRBJ2-6, with D perhaps TRBD2 (5 bases). V was clipped by 5 bases and J by 0 bases, with 11 bases between them. This CDR3 comprises 16 residues. Per the germline V gene, CDR1 is SGHNT and CDR2 is YENEEA. CDR3 DNA sequence: TGTGCCAGCAGCCCCGGACTGAGCTCTGGGGCCAACGTCCTGACTTTC. Translation gives CASSPGLSSGANVLTF.

The gene calls are TRBV29-1 and TRBJ2-6; TRBD1 is a possible D gene (6 bases). The V end lost 4 bases, the J end lost 1 base, and 14 bases lay between the germline ends. CDR3 size: 16 residues. Germline CDR1 SQVTM, CDR2 ANQGSEA. The CDR3 spells CSVVPGDGSGANVLTF. The CDR3, as DNA: TGCAGCGTTGTTCCAGGGGATGGGTCTGGGGCCAACGTCCTGACTTTC.

V is TRBV2 and J is TRBJ2-1, with a tentative D call TRBD1 (6 bases). The germline CDR1 and CDR2 sequences are SNHLY and FYNNEI. Trimming cost V 4 bases and J 7 bases, with 8 bases left between them. CDR3 size: 12 residues. CDR3 DNA: TGTGCCAGCAGTGTAGGGGGTAATGAGCAGTTCTTC. Its protein is CASSVGGNEQFF.

The J gene is TRBJ2-7, the V gene TRBV18, with D perhaps TRBD1 (5 bases). The CDR3 extends over 13 amino acids. V gave up 6 bases and J gave up 2 bases, with 11 bases separating them. CDR1 and CDR2 from the germline V gene are KGHSH and LQKENI. The CDR3 DNA follows: TGTGCCAGCTCCCCGGACATAACCTACGAGCAGTACTTC. This codes for CASSPDITYEQYF.

The chain joins TRBV27 to TRBJ1-6; D not resolved. Germline values: CDR1 MNHEY, CDR2 SMNVEV (reference sequence). The length of the CDR3 is 15 residues. The V and J ends lost 5 bases and 10 bases respectively, with 18 bases between them. The CDR3 region is CASSPHGLPKSPLHF. Written as DNA, the CDR3 is TGTGCCAGCAGTCCCCACGGACTACCAAAATCACCCCTCCACTTT.

The chain couples TRBV5-1 to TRBJ1-4; D might be TRBD1 (6 bases). The CDR3 covers 14 residues. V was clipped by 7 bases and J by 2 bases, with 12 bases between them. Germline values: CDR1 SGHRS, CDR2 YFSETQ. As DNA, the CDR3 is TGCGCCAGCGCGGGGGACAAGACTAATGAAAAACTGTTTTTT. It codes for CASAGDKTNEKLFF.

Of note for this clone: Different DNA sequences within this sample yield the same CDR3. The chain joins TRBV11-3 to TRBJ2-3; D remains unclear. CDR3 length: 13 amino acids. The V end was cut by 0 bases, the J end by 2 bases, with 3 bases between. CDR1 is SGHNT, CDR2 YENEEA, per germline. DNA of the CDR3: TGTGCCAGCAGCTTAGATAACACAGATACGCAGTATTTT. Protein: CASSLDNTDTQYF. Full variable domain (missing parts from reference TRBV11-3 and TRBJ2-3): EAGVVQSPRYKIIEKKQPVAFWCNPISGHNTLYWYLQNLGQGPELLIRYENEEAVDDSQLPKDRFSAERLKGVDSTLKIQPAELGDSAVYLCASSLDNTDTQYFGPGTRLTVL.

V and J are TRBV6-5 and TRBJ2-5, with TRBD2 matching 9 bases. Trimming cost V 2 bases and J 2 bases; bases outside gene matches: 3. Germline CDR1 and CDR2: MNHEY and SVGAGI. This CDR3 has 15 residues. The CDR3 DNA reads TGTGCCAGCAGTTACCAGACTAGCGGACAAGAGACCCAGTACTTC. The encoded protein is CASSYQTSGQETQYF.

The gene calls are TRBV14 and TRBJ2-7, with a weak D call TRBD1 (5 bases). V was shortened by 3 bases and J by 9 bases, with 9 bases between the two germline ends. Germline V CDR1 and CDR2: SGHDN, FVKESK. The CDR3 runs to 11 residues. The CDR3 nucleotides read TGTGCCAGCAGCCAGGGGCCAGGGCAGTACTTC. As protein: CASSQGPGQYF.

The chain links TRBV6-1 to TRBJ1-1, with TRBD1 matching 8 bases. V gave up 6 bases and J gave up 3 bases; unmatched junction bases: 3. The CDR3 is 13 amino acids. CDR1 is MNHNS and CDR2 is SASEGT in the germline V gene. CDR3 region: CASRGQGYTEAFF. The CDR3 bases are TGTGCCAGCAGAGGACAGGGTTACACTGAAGCTTTCTTT.

CDR3 DNA: TGTGCCAGCAGCCCCCTAAGCGGCACAGATACGCAGTATTTT. Translating gives CASSPLSGTDTQYF. The chain carries TRBV9 and TRBJ2-3; D remains unclear. The CDR3 has 14 residues. The V gene lost 4 bases and the J gene lost 1 base, with 10 bases spanning the gap. Per germline, CDR1 SGDLS and CDR2 YYNGEE.

This chain links TRBV11-2 with TRBJ2-1, with TRBD2 as a possible D gene (6 bases). The CDR3 runs 15 residues. Germline CDR1 reads SGHAT; CDR2 reads FQNNGV. Trimming left V 5 bases short and J 5 bases short, with 16 bases between. The CDR3 bases are TGTGCCAGCAGCCTCAAAGCGGGCGACGACAATGAGCAGTTCTTC. Translating it yields CASSLKAGDDNEQFF.

This chain links TRBV6-1 with TRBJ2-7; tentative D call: TRBD2 (7 bases). Trimming stripped 6 bases from V and 4 bases from J, with 16 bases between. The germline V gene has CDR1 MNHNS and CDR2 SASEGT. The CDR3 runs 14 residues. CDR3 amino acids: CASRGGALRYEQYF. The CDR3, as DNA: TGTGCCAGCAGGGGGGGGGCCCTTAGGTACGAGCAGTACTTC.

The chain has TRBV2 and TRBJ2-2, with a weak D call TRBD1 (6 bases). The CDR3 runs 13 residues. V gave up 9 bases and J gave up 1 base, with 9 bases separating them. Germline CDR1 is SNHLY and CDR2 is FYNNEI. This chain's CDR3 is CARDSQNTGELFF. The CDR3 nucleotides are TGTGCCAGGGACAGCCAGAACACCGGGGAGCTGTTTTTT.